This T cell receptor beta chain emerged from a study of identical twins. Addition of a universal primer site occurred through template switching, and cDNA carried unique molecular identifiers. TCRdb used MiXCR to reprocess the 5' RACE reads, holding one entry per CDR3 protein. This table holds around 550,000 distinct CDR3 sequences, roughly 15% found once. Every one of the donors was a healthy Caucasian. Deletions cut 7 bases from V and 4 bases from J, with 17 bases between. The germline V gene has CDR1 SQVTM and CDR2 ANQGSEA. This CDR3 has 14 amino acids. The same data also contributed to another study, on yellow fever vaccine responses in identical twins.

Sample: CD4+ T cells sorted from blood. The chain recombines TRBV29-1 with TRBJ1-3, with D hard to call. The origin of this receptor is a woman younger than 35 in good health. The DNA for the CDR3 is TGCAGCGGTGTATTCCCTCCCTCCGGAAACACCATATATTTT. This gives the protein CSGVFPPSGNTIYF.